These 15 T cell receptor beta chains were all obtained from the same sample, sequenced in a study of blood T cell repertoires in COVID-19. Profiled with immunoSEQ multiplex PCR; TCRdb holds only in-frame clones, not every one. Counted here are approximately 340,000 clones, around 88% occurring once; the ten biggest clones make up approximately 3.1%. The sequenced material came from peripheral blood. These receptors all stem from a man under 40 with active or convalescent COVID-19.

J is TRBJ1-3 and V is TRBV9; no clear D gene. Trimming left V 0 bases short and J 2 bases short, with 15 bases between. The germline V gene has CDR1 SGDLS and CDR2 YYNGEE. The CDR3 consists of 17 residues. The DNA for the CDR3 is TGTGCCAGCAGCGTAGATCCGTTGATTGCGGCTGGAAACACCATATATTTT. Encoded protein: CASSVDPLIAAGNTIYF.

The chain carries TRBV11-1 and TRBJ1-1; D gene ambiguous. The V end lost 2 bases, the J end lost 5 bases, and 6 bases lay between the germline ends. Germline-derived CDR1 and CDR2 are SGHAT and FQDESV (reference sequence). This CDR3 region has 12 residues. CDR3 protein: CASSLRGTEAFF. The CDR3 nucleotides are TGTGCCAGCAGCTTACGCGGGACTGAAGCTTTCTTT.

The CDR3 coding sequence is TGTGCCAGCAGCTCCATCCGAAGAGGGAATCGCACAGATACGCAGTATTTT. Its translation: CASSSIRRGNRTDTQYF. V and J are TRBV7-6 and TRBJ2-3; a possible D gene is TRBD2 (5 bases). Trimming stripped 4 bases from V and 1 base from J, with 18 bases between. The CDR3 is 17 amino acids. Germline-derived CDR1 and CDR2 are SGHVS and FNYEAQ.

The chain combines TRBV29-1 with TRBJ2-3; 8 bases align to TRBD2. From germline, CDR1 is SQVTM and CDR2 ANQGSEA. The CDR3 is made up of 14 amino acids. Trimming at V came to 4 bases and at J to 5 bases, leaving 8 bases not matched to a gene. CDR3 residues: CSVGRGGYRDTQYF. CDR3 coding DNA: TGCAGCGTTGGTCGGGGGGGTTATAGAGATACGCAGTATTTT.

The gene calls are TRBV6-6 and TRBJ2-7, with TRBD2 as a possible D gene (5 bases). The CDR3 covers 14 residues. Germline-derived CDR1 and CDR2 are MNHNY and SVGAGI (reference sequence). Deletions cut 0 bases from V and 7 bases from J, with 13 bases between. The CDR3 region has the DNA TGTGCCAGCAGTTACTCCACTAGTTCCACGGAGCAGTACTTC. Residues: CASSYSTSSTEQYF.

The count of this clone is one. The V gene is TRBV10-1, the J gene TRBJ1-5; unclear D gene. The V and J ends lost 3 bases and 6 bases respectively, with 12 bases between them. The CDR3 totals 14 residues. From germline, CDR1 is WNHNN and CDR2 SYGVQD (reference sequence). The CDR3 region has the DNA TGCGCCAGCAGTGATGGCAGGAAAGGTCAGCCCCAGCATTTT. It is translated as CASSDGRKGQPQHF.

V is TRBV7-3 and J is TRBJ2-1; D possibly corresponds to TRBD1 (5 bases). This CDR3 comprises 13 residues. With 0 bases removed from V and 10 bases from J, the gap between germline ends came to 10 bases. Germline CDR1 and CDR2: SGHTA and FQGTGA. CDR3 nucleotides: TGTGCCAGCAGCTTAACCAGGGCGAGCGAGCAGTTCTTC. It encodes CASSLTRASEQFF.

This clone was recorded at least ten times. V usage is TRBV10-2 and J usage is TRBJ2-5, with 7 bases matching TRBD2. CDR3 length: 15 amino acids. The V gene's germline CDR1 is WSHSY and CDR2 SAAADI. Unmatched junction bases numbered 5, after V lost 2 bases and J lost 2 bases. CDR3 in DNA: TGCGCCAGCAGTGAGGGGGGAGCGGGACAAGAGACCCAGTACTTC. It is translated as CASSEGGAGQETQYF.

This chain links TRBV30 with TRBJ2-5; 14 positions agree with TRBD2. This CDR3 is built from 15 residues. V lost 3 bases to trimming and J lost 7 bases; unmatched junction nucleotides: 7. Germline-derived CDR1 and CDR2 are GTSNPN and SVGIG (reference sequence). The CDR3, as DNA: TGTGCCTGGAGGGGAGGGACTAGCGGGAGTTTGACCCAGTACTTC. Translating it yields CAWRGGTSGSLTQYF.

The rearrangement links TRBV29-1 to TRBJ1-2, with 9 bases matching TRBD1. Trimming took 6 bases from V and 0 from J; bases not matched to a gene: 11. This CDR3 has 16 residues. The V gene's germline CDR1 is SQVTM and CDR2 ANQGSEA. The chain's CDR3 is CSVEGQGLVTNYGYTF. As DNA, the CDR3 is TGCAGCGTCGAGGGACAGGGCTTGGTAACTAACTATGGCTACACCTTC.

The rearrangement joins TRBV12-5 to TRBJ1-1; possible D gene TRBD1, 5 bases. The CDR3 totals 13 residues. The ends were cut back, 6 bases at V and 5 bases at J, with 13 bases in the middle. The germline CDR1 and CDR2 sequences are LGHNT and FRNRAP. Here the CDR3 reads CASGFTGDTEAFF. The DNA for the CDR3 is TGTGCTAGTGGCTTCACAGGCGATACTGAAGCTTTCTTT.

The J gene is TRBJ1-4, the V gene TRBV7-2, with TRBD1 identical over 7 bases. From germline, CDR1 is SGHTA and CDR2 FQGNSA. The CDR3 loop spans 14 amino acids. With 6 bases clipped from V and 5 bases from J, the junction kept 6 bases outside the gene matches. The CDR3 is CASSEGAANEKLFF. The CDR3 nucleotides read TGTGCCAGCAGTGAGGGGGCGGCCAATGAAAAACTGTTTTTT.

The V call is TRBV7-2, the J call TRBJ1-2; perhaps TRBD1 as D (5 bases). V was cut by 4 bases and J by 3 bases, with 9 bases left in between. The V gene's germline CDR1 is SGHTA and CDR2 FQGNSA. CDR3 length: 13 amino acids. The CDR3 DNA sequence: TGTGCCAGCAGCTCGGACACCTACTATGGCTACACCTTC. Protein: CASSSDTYYGYTF. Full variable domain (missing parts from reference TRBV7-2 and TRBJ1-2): GAGVSQSPSNKVTEKGKDVELRCDPISGHTALYWYRQSLGQGLEFLIYFQGNSAPDKSGLPSDRFSAERTGGSVSTLTIQRTQQEDSAVYLCASSSDTYYGYTFGSGTRLTVV.

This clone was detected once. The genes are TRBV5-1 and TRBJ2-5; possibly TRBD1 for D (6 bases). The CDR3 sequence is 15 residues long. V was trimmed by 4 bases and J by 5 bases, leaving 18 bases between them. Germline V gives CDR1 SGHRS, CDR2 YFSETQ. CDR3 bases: TGCGCCAGCAGCCGCAGACAGGACGGCGGGGAGACCCAGTACTTC. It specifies CASSRRQDGGETQYF.

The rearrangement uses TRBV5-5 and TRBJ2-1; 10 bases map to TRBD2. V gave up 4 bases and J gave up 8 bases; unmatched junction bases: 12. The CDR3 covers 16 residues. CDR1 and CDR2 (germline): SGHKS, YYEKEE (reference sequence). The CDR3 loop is CASSTHPSGSVDEQFF. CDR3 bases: TGTGCCAGCAGCACTCATCCTAGCGGGAGTGTCGATGAGCAGTTCTTC.